The clone carrying this T cell receptor (beta chain) was counted a single time. Germline CDR1 KGHDR, CDR2 SFDVKD. The ends were cut back, 3 bases at V and 2 bases at J, with 6 bases in the middle. This CDR3 contains 13 residues. The record originates from a study of CD8+CD57+ T cells in acquired aplastic anemia. Profiling that covered TCR beta VDJ and CDR3 relied on genomic DNA as its template. TCRdb called the reads again in MiXCR, with one record for every CDR3 protein. The sample lists some 180,000 distinct CDR3 sequences; about three fifths were seen once. For sequencing, patients were chosen who had shown expansion of CD8+CD57+ cells by flow cytometry.

The rearrangement links TRBV24-1 to TRBJ2-5; unclear D gene. The material sequenced was sorted CD4+, CD8+, or CD8+CD57+ T cells (not recorded which) from PBMCs. The TCR sequence derives from a human donor with aplastic anemia. CDR3 residues: CATSDQVQETQYF. The CDR3 region has the DNA TGTGCCACCAGTGATCAGGTTCAAGAGACCCAGTACTTC.